This TCR beta chain was observed in a study of T-cell reconstitution after alpha-beta-depleted transplantation in children. Unique molecular identifiers were incorporated into the prepared TCRbeta library. TCRdb analysed the PCR reads with MiXCR anew, one entry per CDR3 protein. The sample contains roughly 500,000 distinct CDR3 sequences, 9.5% to 15% of which appear only once. Trimming at V came to 5 bases and at J to 4 bases, leaving 10 bases not matched to a gene. Germline lookup yields CDR1 DFQATT and CDR2 SNEGSKA (reference sequence). The CDR3 extends over 15 amino acids. This receptor was identified in a human donor who donated a stem cell graft to a child with combined immunodeficiency. The chain uses TRBV20-1 and TRBJ2-5, with TRBD2 matching over 10 bases. This specimen was PBMCs from the stem cell graft donor, taken from the stem cell graft. CDR3 in DNA: TGCAGTGCTCCCTTAGCGGGGGGCGGGGGAGAGACCCAGTACTTC. Protein sequence: CSAPLAGGGGETQYF.